This T cell receptor beta chain comes out of a study of blood T cell repertoires in COVID-19 (TCRdb year 2020). Regarding the research as a whole: Samples from collaborators originated in the United States, Italy and Spain and spanned both the acute and convalescent phases of COVID-19. The prospective study material was composed of cDNA or gDNA derived from T cells, B-cell-depleted T cells, or PBMCs. The dataset comprised deeply sampled blood TCRbeta repertoires from subjects exposed to, actively infected with, or recovered from COVID-19. The repertoires were made available in a free public database intended to serve as a resource for research on the immune response to SARS-CoV-2. The samples were drawn from two sources: the first 160 participants of the ongoing ImmuneRACE study, and about 1,300 subjects contributed by 6 global collaborators. Sample metadata almost always included a de-identified subject ID, COVID-19 status, age in years and sex. Where HLA class I and class II types were available, the types were taken from metadata supplied by the sample provider, not from assay-based typing.

At one collaborating source in Seattle, patients were enrolled during active infection and were followed longitudinally through the course of disease. The collaborating institutions used their own protocols to collect whole blood in K2EDTA tubes. For TCRbeta analysis, collaborators shipped samples as frozen whole blood, isolated PBMCs, or DNA extracted from either of those sample types. Overall study results and their limits: The quantity of clinical and demographic metadata differed by source and by participant and was supplied without curation.

Relative to germline, V is 1 base shorter and J is 2 bases shorter, with 9 bases between their ends. Including cysteine and phenylalanine, the CDR3 has 14 amino acids. The retained sequence is limited to the CDR3, 42 bases, with the frame set at the first base. The CDR1 and CDR2 encoded by the germline V gene (reference sequence) are LNHDA and SQIVND. In regard to this clone: It has no known antigen specificity. The sample holds no much larger clone one base away, and base qualities are not on file.

TCRbeta CDR3 regions were amplified from genomic DNA using the immunoSEQ Assay, a bias-controlled multiplex PCR. As for the original processing: The number of nucleated cells in each sample was estimated by amplification of reference gene primers within the assay. To quantify the absolute abundance of each unique TCRbeta CDR3 rearrangement, sequence reads were collapsed and filtered. For each sample, productive Simpson clonality was calculated as the square root of Simpson's diversity index over productive rearrangements. The source is immuneACCESS, and TCRdb retained only in-frame sequences with V and J called. Part of the clones is not carried over; for the studies checked, unresolved V genes explain less than half of this, and the remainder is unexplained. V, J and clone size derive from that table, while D and trimming were established from the DNA sequence. Present in this sample are approximately 300,000 clones, about 80% of which were seen just once. In total, the top ten clones hold 15% to 19% of the sample.

This chain is built from TRBV19 and TRBJ2-7; a tentative D call is TRBD1 (6 bases match). This sequence was found in a person between 70 and 80 years old with COVID-19, enrolled during active disease. Sequenced: peripheral blood. The CDR3 corresponds to CASSIAGTTYEQYF. The DNA sequence follows: TGTGCCAGTAGTATAGCCGGGACAACCTACGAGCAGTACTTC.